This T cell receptor beta chain was profiled in a study of T cell responses to AZD1222 COVID-19 vaccine. Overall study results and limits: There were repertoire samples only from the period after the peak T cell response. Clonal diversity was possibly underestimated, and white British individuals and females predominated among donors. Regions 160-218 and 743-854 dominated among vaccine-associated CD4 TCRs spanning spike. Baseline serostatus was positive in only six AZD1222 recipients.

Sequencing was performed with immunoSEQ multiplex PCR; in TCRdb, only in-frame clones are kept and a portion is missing. The sample has roughly 120,000 clones, just under 95% seen once. V lost 4 bases, J lost 6 bases, and 14 bases lay in between. CDR3 length: 14 amino acids. Germline CDR1 reads MNHEY; CDR2 reads SMNVEV (reference sequence). A note on this clone: The antigen is not known.

The material was peripheral blood, obtained on day 0 of AZD1222 vaccination. The receptor comes from an adult in good health. This chain joins TRBV27 and TRBJ2-3; no definite D call. The DNA of the CDR3 is TGTGCCAGCAGTTCATCTCGGACCCCGGATACGCAGTATTTT. Translation: CASSSSRTPDTQYF.